The clone carrying this TCR beta chain was seen only a few times. Its antigen is still unknown. This sample stems from a study of beta chain features in type 1 diabetes. Study-wide findings and caveats: Over-representation of high TCR-expressing cells was a possible consequence of cDNA sequencing.

This CDR3 is 13 amino acids long. V lost 8 bases to trimming and J lost 5 bases, with 16 bases between them. The germline V gene encodes CDR1 LNHNV and CDR2 YYDKDF (reference sequence). Every bit of the isolated RNA underwent reverse transcription, so sequencing read expressed TCRB transcripts. Sequencing was performed with immunoSEQ multiplex PCR; in TCRdb, only in-frame clones are kept and a portion is missing. The sample records about 370,000 clones, approximately 15% being singletons. The sample taken for sequencing was naive CD4+ T cells from blood. The chain employs TRBV15 and TRBJ2-7; a weak D match, TRBD2 (5 bases). The sequence was obtained from a woman between 18 and 29 years old in good health. The CDR3, as DNA: TGTGCCACCGCTAGCAGAGTTACCGACGAGCAGTACTTC. This gives the protein CATASRVTDEQYF.